The next 8 T cell receptor beta chains were all read from a single sample in a study of blood T cells in healthy people across ages. With a J-beta primer mix and a sample-barcoded 5' primer, a second PCR ran roughly 6 to 11 cycles. TCRdb fed the 5' RACE reads into MiXCR, producing one record per CDR3 protein. Among 1.5 million to 1.9 million distinct CDR3 sequences listed, less than 45% were seen once. The sequencing input was blood. The receptors shown here come from a woman between 18 and 29 years old in good health.

The chain is built from TRBV10-3 and TRBJ2-7; 14 nucleotides agree with TRBD2. J gave up 5 bases and V 4 bases, and 1 base lay outside the gene matches. Germline loops: CDR1 ENHRY, CDR2 SYGVKD. This CDR3 is built from 14 residues. This CDR3 is CAISGLAGGNEQYF. CDR3 coding DNA: TGTGCCATCAGTGGACTAGCGGGAGGGAACGAGCAGTACTTC.

This chain uses TRBV20-1 with TRBJ2-4, with 11 bases identical to TRBD2. The CDR3 is made up of 17 amino acids. Germline CDR1 reads DFQATT; CDR2 reads SNEGSKA (reference sequence). V was pared by 5 bases and J by 13 bases, with 22 bases of the junction left unmatched. The CDR3 loop is CSAPNPTSGGDYNEQYF. The DNA for the CDR3 is TGCAGTGCTCCCAATCCCACTAGCGGGGGTGACTACAATGAGCAGTACTTC.

This clonotype was detected only a few times. The chain joins TRBV4-3 to TRBJ2-1, with D tentatively TRBD1 (6 bases). The V gene's germline CDR1 is LGHNA and CDR2 YSLEER. The CDR3 runs 15 residues. Trimming took off 1 base at V and 4 bases at J, with 11 bases between the two ends. The CDR3 loop reads CASSQGQQGYNEQFF. CDR3 nucleotide sequence: TGCGCCAGCAGCCAAGGACAACAGGGATACAATGAGCAGTTCTTC.

This clonotype was seen a handful of times. This chain connects TRBV12-3 or TRBV12-4 to TRBJ2-3; 7 bases line up with TRBD2. This CDR3 region has 14 residues. After removal of 7 bases from V and 1 base from J, the junction contained 5 bases not matched to a gene. The CDR3 sequence: CASTGGGRTDTQYF. In DNA form, the CDR3 reads TGTGCCAGCACTGGCGGGGGTCGCACAGATACGCAGTATTTT.

The gene calls are TRBV29-1 and TRBJ2-3; D is unclear. The CDR3 is 12 residues long. Per germline, CDR1 SQVTM and CDR2 ANQGSEA. V was cut by 3 bases and J by 1 base, with 5 bases left in between. The CDR3 protein is CSVDVGTDTQYF. CDR3 coding DNA: TGCAGCGTTGATGTGGGCACAGATACGCAGTATTTT.

This clonotype was observed many times. The junction differs from germline at one of its ends, possibly a read error. This chain links TRBV5-1 with TRBJ2-1; 12 bases are shared with TRBD2. The V gene's germline CDR1 is SGHRS and CDR2 YFSETQ. The CDR3 spans 17 residues. CDR3 region: CASSLGGLAGSYNEQFF. CDR3 nucleotides: TGTGCCAGCAGCTTAGGCGGACTAGCGGGATCCTACAATGAGCAGTTCTTC. Full variable domain (outside the CDR3, taken from reference TRBV5-1 and TRBJ2-1): KAGVTQTPRYLIKTRGQQVTLSCSPISGHRSVSWYQQTPGQGLQFLFEYFSETQRNKGNFPGRFSGRQFSNSRSEMNVSTLELGDSALYLCASSLGGLAGSYNEQFFGPGTRLTVL.

The chain couples TRBV5-1 to TRBJ2-2; maybe TRBD2 (6 bases). The germline V gene has CDR1 SGHRS and CDR2 YFSETQ. V lost 6 bases to trimming and J lost 0 bases, with 9 bases between them. CDR3 size: 14 residues. The CDR3 region has the DNA TGCGCCAGCAACGTAGCGGCGAACACCGGGGAGCTGTTTTTT. It is translated as CASNVAANTGELFF.

The chain is built from TRBV7-2 and TRBJ2-3; 7 nucleotides match TRBD1. V trimming: 3 bases; J trimming: 3 bases; junction bases outside the gene matches: 6. This CDR3 region has 15 residues. Germline V gene lookup returns CDR1 SGHTA and CDR2 FQGNSA. Here the CDR3 DNA reads TGTGCCAGCAGCTTTTGGACAGGAAGAACAGATACGCAGTATTTT. Amino acid sequence: CASSFWTGRTDTQYF.